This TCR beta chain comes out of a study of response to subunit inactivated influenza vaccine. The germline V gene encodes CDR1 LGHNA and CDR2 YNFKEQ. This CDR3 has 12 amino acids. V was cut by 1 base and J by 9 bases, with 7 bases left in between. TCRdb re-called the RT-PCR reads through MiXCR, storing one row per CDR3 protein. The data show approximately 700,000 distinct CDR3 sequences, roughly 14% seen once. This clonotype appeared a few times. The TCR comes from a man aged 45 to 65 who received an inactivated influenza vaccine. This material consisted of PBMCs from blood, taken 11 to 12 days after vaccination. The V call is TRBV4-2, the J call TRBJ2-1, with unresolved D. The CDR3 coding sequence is TGTGCCAGCAGCCAAGCGGGTACTGAGCAGTTCTTC. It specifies CASSQAGTEQFF.